This T cell receptor beta chain was recorded in a study of Ad26.COV2.S vaccination and SARS-CoV-2 variants. Study information: The study gave Ad26.COV2.S intramuscularly, once or twice 56 days apart. Study-wide results and limits: Assessments of TCR breadth and depth may have underestimated the total T cell responses. Breadth, reportedly substantial, characterized the spike-specific CD8+ and CD4+ T cell responses after vaccination.

The treatment is: some 20 received Ad26.COV2.S at low or high dose, single or two shots; 5 received placebo; per-sample allocation not given. Sample collection was performed on day 63 after the first vaccine or placebo injection. An 18-55-year-old adult in Boston served as donor. The method was immunoSEQ multiplex PCR; TCRdb's version includes in-frame clones alone and lacks a portion of them. The table records about 370,000 clones, about 88% of them present only once. As concerns this clone: Its antigen is as yet unknown.

V lost 5 bases to trimming and J lost 3 bases, with 20 bases between them. CDR1 is SGHAT, CDR2 FQNNGV, per germline. The CDR3 has 16 residues. The sequence came from a person between 18 and 65 years old who received the Ad26.COV2.S COVID-19 vaccine or a placebo. The J gene is TRBJ2-7, the V gene TRBV11-2, with D perhaps matching TRBD2 (6 bases). The material was peripheral blood, obtained in a trial of Ad26.COV2.S vaccine versus placebo. CDR3 region: CASSPRTMWGDYEQYF. The CDR3 bases are TGTGCCAGCAGCCCCCGGACTATGTGGGGCGACTACGAGCAGTACTTC.